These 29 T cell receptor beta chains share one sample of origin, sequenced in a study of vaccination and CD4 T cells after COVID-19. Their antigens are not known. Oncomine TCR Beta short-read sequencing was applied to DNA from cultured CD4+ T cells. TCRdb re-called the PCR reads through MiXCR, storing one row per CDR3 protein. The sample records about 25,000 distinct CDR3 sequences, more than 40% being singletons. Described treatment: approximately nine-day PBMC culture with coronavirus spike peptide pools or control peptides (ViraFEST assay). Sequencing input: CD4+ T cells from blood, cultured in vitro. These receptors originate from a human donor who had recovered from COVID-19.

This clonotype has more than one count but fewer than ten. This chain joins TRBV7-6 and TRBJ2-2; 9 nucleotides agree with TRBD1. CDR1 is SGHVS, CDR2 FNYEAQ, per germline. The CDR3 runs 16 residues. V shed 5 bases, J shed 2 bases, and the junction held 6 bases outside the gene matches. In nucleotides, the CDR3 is TGTGCCAGCAGCACAAGACAGGGGGGAAACACCGGGGAGCTGTTTTTT. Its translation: CASSTRQGGNTGELFF. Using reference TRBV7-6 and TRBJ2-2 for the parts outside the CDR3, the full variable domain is GAGVSQSPRYKVTKRGQDVALRCDPISGHVSLYWYRQALGQGPEFLTYFNYEAQQDKSGLPNDRFSAERPEGSISTLTIQRTEQRDSAMYRCASSTRQGGNTGELFFGEGSRLTVL.

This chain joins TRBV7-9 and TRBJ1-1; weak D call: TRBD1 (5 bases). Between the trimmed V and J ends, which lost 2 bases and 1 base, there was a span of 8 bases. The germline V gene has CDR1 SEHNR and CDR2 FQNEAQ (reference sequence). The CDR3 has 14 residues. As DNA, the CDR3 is TGTGCCAGCAGCTTACCGGGACGGAACACTGAAGCTTTCTTT. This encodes CASSLPGRNTEAFF. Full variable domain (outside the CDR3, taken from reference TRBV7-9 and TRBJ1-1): DTGVSQNPRHKITKRGQNVTFRCDPISEHNRLYWYRQTLGQGPEFLTYFQNEAQLEKSRLLSDRFSAERPKGSFSTLEIQRTEQGDSAMYLCASSLPGRNTEAFFGQGTRLTVV.

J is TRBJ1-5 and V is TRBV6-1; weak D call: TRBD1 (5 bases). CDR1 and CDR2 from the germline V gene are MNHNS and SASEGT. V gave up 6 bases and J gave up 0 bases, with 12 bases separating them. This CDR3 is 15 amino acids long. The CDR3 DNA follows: TGTGCCAGCAGATTTGACAGAGATAGCAATCAGCCCCAGCATTTT. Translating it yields CASRFDRDSNQPQHF.

CDR3 region: CASTAGLSNTGELFF. The CDR3 nucleotides read TGTGCCAGCACCGCGGGACTCTCGAACACCGGGGAGCTGTTTTTT. This sequence joins TRBV2 and TRBJ2-2, with D tentatively TRBD2 (6 bases). V was pared by 7 bases and J by 0 bases, with 12 bases between. This CDR3 region has 15 residues. Germline CDR1 is SNHLY and CDR2 is FYNNEI.

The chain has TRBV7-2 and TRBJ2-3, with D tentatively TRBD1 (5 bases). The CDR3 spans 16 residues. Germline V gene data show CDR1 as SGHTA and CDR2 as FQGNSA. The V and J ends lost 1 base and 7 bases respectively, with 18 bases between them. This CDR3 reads CASSLGTTGPQYTQYF. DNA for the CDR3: TGTGCCAGCAGCTTAGGGACCACAGGACCACAATATACGCAGTATTTT.

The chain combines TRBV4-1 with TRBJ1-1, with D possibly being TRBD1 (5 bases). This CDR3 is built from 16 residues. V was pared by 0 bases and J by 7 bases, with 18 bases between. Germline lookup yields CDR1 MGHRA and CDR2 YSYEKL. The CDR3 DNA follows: TGCGCCAGCAGCCAAGAATCCCCGTGGGGGTCCAATGAAGCTTTCTTT. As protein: CASSQESPWGSNEAFF.

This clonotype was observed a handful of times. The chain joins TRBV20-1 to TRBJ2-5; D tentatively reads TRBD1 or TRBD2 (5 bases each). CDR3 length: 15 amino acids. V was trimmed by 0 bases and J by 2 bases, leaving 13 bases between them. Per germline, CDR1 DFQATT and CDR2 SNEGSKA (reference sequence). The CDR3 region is CSARDARGQQETQYF. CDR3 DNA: TGCAGTGCTAGAGATGCCCGGGGCCAACAAGAGACCCAGTACTTC.

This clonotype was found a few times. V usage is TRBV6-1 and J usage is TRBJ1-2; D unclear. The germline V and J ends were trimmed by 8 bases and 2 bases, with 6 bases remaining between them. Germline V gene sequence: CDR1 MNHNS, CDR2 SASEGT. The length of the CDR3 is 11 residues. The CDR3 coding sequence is TGTGCCAGCTCTAAGAACTATGGCTACACCTTC. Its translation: CASSKNYGYTF.

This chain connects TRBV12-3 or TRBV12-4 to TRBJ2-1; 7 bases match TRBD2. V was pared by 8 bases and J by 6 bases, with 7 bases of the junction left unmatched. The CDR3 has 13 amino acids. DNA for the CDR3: TGTGCCAGCCAATCCTCGGGGGGCAATGAGCAGTTCTTC. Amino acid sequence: CASQSSGGNEQFF.

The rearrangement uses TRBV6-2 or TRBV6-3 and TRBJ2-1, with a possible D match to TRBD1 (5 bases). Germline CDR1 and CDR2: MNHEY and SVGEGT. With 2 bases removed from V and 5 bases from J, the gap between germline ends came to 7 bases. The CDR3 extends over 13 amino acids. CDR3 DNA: TGTGCCAGCAGTTACGGGGCCCACAATGAGCAGTTCTTC. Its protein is CASSYGAHNEQFF.

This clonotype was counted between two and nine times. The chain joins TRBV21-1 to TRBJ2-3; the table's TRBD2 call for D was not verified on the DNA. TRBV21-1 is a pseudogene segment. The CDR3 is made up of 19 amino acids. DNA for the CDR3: TGTGCCAGCAGCTATTGGGGGGCTAGCGGGGATAGCTTACGGGATACGCAGTATTTT. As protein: CASSYWGASGDSLRDTQYF.

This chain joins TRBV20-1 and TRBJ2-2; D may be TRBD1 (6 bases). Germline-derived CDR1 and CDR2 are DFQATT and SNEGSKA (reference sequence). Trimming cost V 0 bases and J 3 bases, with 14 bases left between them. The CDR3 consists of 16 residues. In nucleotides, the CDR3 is TGCAGTGCTAGAGACGAGGAGGCAGGGGACACCGGGGAGCTGTTTTTT. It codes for CSARDEEAGDTGELFF.

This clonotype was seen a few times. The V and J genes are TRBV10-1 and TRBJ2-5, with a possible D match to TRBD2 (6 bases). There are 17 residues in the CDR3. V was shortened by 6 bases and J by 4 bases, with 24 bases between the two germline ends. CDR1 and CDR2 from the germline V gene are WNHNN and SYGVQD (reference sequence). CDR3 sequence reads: CASSKGTSLTKRETQYF. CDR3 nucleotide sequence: TGCGCCAGCAGCAAGGGAACTAGCCTAACCAAGAGAGAGACCCAGTACTTC.

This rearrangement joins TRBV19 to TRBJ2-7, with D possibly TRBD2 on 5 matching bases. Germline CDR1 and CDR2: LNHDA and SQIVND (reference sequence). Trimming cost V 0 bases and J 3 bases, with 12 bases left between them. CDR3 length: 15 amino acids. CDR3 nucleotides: TGTGCCAGTAGTATAGATCGGGGAGTTCACTACGAGCAGTACTTC. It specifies CASSIDRGVHYEQYF.

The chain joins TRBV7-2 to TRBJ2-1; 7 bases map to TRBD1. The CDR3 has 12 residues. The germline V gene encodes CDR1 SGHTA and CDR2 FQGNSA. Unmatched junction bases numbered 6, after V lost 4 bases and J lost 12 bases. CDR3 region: CASSSYRGWQFF. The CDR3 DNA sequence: TGTGCCAGCAGCTCCTACAGGGGTTGGCAGTTCTTC.

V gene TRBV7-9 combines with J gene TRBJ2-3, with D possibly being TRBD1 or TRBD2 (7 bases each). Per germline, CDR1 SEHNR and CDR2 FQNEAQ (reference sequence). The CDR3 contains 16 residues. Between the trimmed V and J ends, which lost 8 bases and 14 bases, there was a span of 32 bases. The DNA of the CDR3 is TGTGCCAGCTCGCTTCGGGGAGGGGGCAGCGCCCGTTGGGTGTATTTT. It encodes CASSLRGGGSARWVYF.

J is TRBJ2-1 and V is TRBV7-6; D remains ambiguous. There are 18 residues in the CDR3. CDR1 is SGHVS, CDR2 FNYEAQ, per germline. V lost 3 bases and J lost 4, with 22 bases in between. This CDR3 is CASSFSPPATPKYNEQFF. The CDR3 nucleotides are TGTGCCAGCAGCTTTTCCCCACCGGCTACTCCAAAGTACAATGAGCAGTTCTTC.

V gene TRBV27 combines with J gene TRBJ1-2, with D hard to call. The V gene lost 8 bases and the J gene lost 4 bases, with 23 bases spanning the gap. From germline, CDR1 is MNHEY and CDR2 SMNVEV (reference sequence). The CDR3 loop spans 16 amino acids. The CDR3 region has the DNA TGTGCCAGCGGCCCCATTCGAGTAACTCTGGGCTATGGCTACACCTTC. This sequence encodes CASGPIRVTLGYGYTF.

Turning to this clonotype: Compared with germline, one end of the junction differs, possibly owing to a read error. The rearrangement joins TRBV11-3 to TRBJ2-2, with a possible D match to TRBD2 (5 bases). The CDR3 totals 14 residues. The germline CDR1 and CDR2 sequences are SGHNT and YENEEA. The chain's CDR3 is CASSPSTNTGEPFF. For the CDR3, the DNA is TGTGCCAGCAGCCCGAGCACCAACACCGGGGAGCCGTTTTTT.

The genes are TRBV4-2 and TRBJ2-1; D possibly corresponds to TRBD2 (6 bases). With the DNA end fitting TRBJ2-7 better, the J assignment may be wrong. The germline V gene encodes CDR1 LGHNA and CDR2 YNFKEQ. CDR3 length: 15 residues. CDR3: CASSSGDQASYEQYF. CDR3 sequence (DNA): TGTGCCAGCAGCTCGGGGGACCAAGCCTCCTACGAGCAGTACTTC.

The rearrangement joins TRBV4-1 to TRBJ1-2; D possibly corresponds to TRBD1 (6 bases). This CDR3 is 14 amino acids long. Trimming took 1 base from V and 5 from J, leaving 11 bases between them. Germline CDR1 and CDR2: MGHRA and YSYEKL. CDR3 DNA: TGCGCCAGCAGCCAAGCCGGTCAGGGGTATGGCTACACCTTC. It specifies CASSQAGQGYGYTF.

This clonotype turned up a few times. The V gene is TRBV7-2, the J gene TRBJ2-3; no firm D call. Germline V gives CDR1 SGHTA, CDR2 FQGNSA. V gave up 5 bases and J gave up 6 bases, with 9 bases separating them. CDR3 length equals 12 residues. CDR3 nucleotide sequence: TGTGCCAGCAGCCTTTTGGGGGATACGCAGTATTTT. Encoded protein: CASSLLGDTQYF.

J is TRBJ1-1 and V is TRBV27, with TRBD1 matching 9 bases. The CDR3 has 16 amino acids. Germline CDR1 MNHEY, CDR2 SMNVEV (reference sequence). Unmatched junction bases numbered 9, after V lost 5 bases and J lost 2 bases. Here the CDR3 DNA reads TGTGCCAGCAGTACGACGGGACAGGGCCGCAACACTGAAGCTTTCTTT. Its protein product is CASSTTGQGRNTEAFF.

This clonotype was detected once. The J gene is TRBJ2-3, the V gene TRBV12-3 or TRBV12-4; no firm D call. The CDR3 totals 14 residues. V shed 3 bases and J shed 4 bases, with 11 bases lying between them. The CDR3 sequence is CASSLGGPPDTQYF. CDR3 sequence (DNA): TGTGCCAGCAGTTTGGGCGGCCCCCCAGATACGCAGTATTTT.

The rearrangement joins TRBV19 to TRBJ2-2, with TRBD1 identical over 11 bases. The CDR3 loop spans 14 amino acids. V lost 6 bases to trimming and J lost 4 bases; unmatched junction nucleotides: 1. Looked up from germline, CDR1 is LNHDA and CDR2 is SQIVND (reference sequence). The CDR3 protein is CASRGQGVTGELFF. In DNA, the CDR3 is TGTGCCAGTAGGGGACAGGGGGTCACCGGGGAGCTGTTTTTT. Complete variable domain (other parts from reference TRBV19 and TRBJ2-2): DGGITQSPKYLFRKEGQNVTLSCEQNLNHDAMYWYRQDPGQGLRLIYYSQIVNDFQKGDIAEGYSVSREKKESFPLTVTSAQKNPTAFYLCASRGQGVTGELFFGEGSRLTVL.

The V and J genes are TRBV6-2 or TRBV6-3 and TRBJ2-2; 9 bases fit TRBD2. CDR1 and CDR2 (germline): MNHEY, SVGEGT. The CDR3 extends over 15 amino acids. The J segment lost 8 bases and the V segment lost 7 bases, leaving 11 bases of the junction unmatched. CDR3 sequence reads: CASTQRASGMGELFF. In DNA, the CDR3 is TGTGCCAGCACCCAGCGGGCTAGCGGGATGGGGGAGCTGTTTTTT.

The CDR3 is CASSSRGPETQYF. The CDR3, as DNA: TGTGCCAGCAGCTCCAGGGGGCCAGAGACCCAGTACTTC. The chain has TRBV7-9 and TRBJ2-5; 8 nucleotides match TRBD1. J was trimmed by 4 bases and V by 4 bases; bases with no gene match: 2. This CDR3 spans 13 amino acids. Germline CDR1 and CDR2: SEHNR and FQNEAQ (reference sequence).

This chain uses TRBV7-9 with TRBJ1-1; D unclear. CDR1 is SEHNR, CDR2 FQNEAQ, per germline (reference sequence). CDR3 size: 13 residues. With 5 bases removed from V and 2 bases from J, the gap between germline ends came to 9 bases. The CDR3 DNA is TGTGCCAGCAGCCTTACAGCCAACACTGAAGCTTTCTTT. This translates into CASSLTANTEAFF.

The CDR3 DNA is TGTGCCAGCAGCTTCTCCCAGCTCACAGATACGCAGTATTTT. Protein sequence: CASSFSQLTDTQYF. This chain joins TRBV7-8 and TRBJ2-3; D remains unclear. The V end lost 3 bases, the J end lost 2 bases, and 9 bases lay between the germline ends. This CDR3 is built from 14 residues. Germline assignment: CDR1 SGHVS and CDR2 FQNEAQ.